The rows below give T cell receptor beta chains drawn from one sample of a study of human T cells and chemical hapten exposure. TCRdb re-called the RACE reads with MiXCR, one entry per CDR3 protein. The sample gives about 96,000 distinct CDR3 sequences, about a tenth of which show up once; 2% to 2.5% is in the top ten. Specimen: whole blood, collected in connection with sensitization to the hapten diphenylcyclopropenone (DPC). These receptors were taken from a middle-aged woman with alopecia areata. Some clones in this sample may be carry-over from other donors' samples. CDR3s include the opening cysteine and the closing phenylalanine or tryptophan. The order of the fields is J gene, V gene, clone size, D gene, CDR3 protein, CDR3 DNA. D genes are given only for firm matches. Expanded clones get a size class; other rows say once, few or many, or leave the size out.

TRBJ2-5 | TRBV28 | few | TRBD2 | CASSFNLAGVETQYF | TGTGCCAGCAGTTTCAATCTAGCGGGAGTAGAGACCCAGTACTTC
TRBJ2-3 | TRBV4-3 | few | - | CASSQDPGHSFDTQYF | TGCGCCAGCAGCCAAGATCCGGGCCATTCTTTCGATACGCAGTATTTT
TRBJ2-3 | TRBV28 | many | - | CASSSVGLLRTDTQYF | TGTGCCAGCAGTTCAGTCGGGTTACTCAGGACAGATACGCAGTATTTT
TRBJ2-2 | TRBV20-1 | - | - | CSASPGSNTGELFF | TGCAGTGCTAGTCCCGGGAGCAACACCGGGGAGCTGTTTTTT
TRBJ2-4 | TRBV27 | many | - | CASSLSGPTPNIQYF | TGTGCCAGCAGTTTATCAGGCCCGACCCCAAACATTCAGTACTTC
TRBJ2-1 | TRBV24-1 | - | TRBD2 | CATSGTSGRGSSYNEQFF | TGTGCCACCAGTGGGACTAGCGGGAGGGGGAGCTCCTACAATGAGCAGTTCTTC
TRBJ2-3 | TRBV7-2 | many | - | CASSLYMGPSTDTQYF | TGTGCCAGCAGCTTATATATGGGACCGAGCACAGATACGCAGTATTTT
TRBJ1-5 | TRBV6-2/TRBV6-3 | many | - | CASRGPYSNQPQHF | TGTGCCAGCAGGGGACCCTATAGCAATCAGCCCCAGCATTTT
TRBJ1-3 | TRBV30 | - | - | CASGQGNTIYF | TGTGCCTCCGGCCAAGGAAACACCATATATTTT
TRBJ2-4 | TRBV4-3 | - | - | CTSSQDLSAGNIQYF | TGCACCAGCAGCCAAGATCTCAGCGCTGGAAACATTCAGTACTTC
TRBJ2-7 | TRBV5-1 | few | - | CASSINTGTVKEQYF | TGCGCCAGCAGCATTAATACAGGGACGGTAAAGGAGCAGTACTTC
TRBJ2-3 | TRBV18 | - | TRBD2 | CASSPSGSTTDTQYF | TGTGCCAGCTCACCGAGCGGGAGTACTACAGATACGCAGTATTTT
TRBJ2-2 | TRBV14 | - | - | CASRQETGELFF | TGTGCCAGCAGACAAGAGACCGGGGAGCTGTTTTTT
TRBJ2-1 | TRBV4-2 | - | TRBD2 | CASSQGDLAGGIDEQFF | TGTGCCAGCAGCCAGGGGGACCTAGCGGGAGGGATCGATGAGCAGTTCTTC
TRBJ1-2 | TRBV12-2 | - | - | CASRQPGPPTDYGYTF | TGTGCAAGTCGCCAACCGGGACCGCCAACGGACTATGGCTACACCTTC
TRBJ2-3 | TRBV10-3 | many | TRBD1 | CAITVDRATDTQYF | TGTGCCATCACTGTAGACAGGGCGACAGATACGCAGTATTTT
TRBJ2-3 | TRBV7-8 | - | TRBD2 | CASSLDEGLAGRVTQYF | TGTGCCAGCAGCTTAGACGAGGGACTAGCGGGACGGGTTACGCAGTATTTT
TRBJ2-2 | TRBV10-3 | - | - | CAISVGIGELFF | TGTGCCATCAGTGTAGGAATCGGGGAGCTGTTTTTT
TRBJ2-2 | TRBV6-2/TRBV6-3 | many | - | CASRETAGELFF | TGTGCCAGCAGAGAAACCGCCGGGGAGCTGTTTTTT
TRBJ2-7 | TRBV27 | many | TRBD2 | CASSAWTSGYEQYF | TGTGCCAGCAGTGCTTGGACTAGCGGGTACGAGCAGTACTTC
TRBJ2-7 | TRBV29-1 | few | TRBD1 | CSVEGQGAPYEQYF | TGCAGCGTTGAAGGACAGGGGGCACCCTACGAGCAGTACTTC
TRBJ1-2 | TRBV28 | - | - | CASSFQVGYGYTF | TGTGCCAGTAGTTTTCAGGTTGGCTATGGCTACACCTTC